This T cell receptor (beta chain) was retrieved from a study of cytomegalovirus exposure and HLA in healthy donors. V lost 3 bases, J lost 4 bases, and 13 bases lay in between. The CDR3 totals 15 residues. The germline gives CDR1 SGHDT, CDR2 YYEEEE. A multiplex PCR was run with 60 Vbeta primers and 13 Jbeta primers. Produced via immunoSEQ multiplex PCR; TCRdb's table is partial and in-frame only. The table includes 150,000 to 200,000 clones, about 75% detected once. The sample consisted of PBMCs. The TCR originated in a female donor in good health and CMV-seronegative. The chain is built from TRBV5-6 and TRBJ2-2, with D unresolved. The CDR3 loop is CASSSNPLGTGELFF. The CDR3 region has the DNA TGTGCCAGCAGCTCGAATCCTCTCGGCACCGGGGAGCTGTTTTTT.